The clone carrying this T cell receptor (beta chain) appeared a single time. Original analysis: Researchers report that nucleated cell counts were estimated from reference gene primer amplification. Profiled with immunoSEQ multiplex PCR; TCRdb holds only in-frame clones, not every one. That table supplies the V and J calls and clone size; D and trimming were determined from the DNA. The sample shows some 120,000 clones, 70% to 90% of them seen only once. This sample is drawn from a study of blood T cell repertoires in COVID-19. Study overall: COVID-19 samples collected from the United States, Italy and Spain covered acute and convalescent phases. T cells, B-cell-depleted T cells, or PBMCs provided the cDNA or gDNA that served as material.

V shed 9 bases, J shed 3 bases, and the junction held 8 bases outside the gene matches. Germline V gene lookup returns CDR1 MNHEY and CDR2 SVGAGI. The CDR3 runs to 14 residues. The sample was peripheral blood. The chain links TRBV6-5 to TRBJ2-1; 7 bases are shared with TRBD1. This clonotype originated in a human donor in a cohort sampled during active COVID-19. The CDR3 DNA reads TGTGCCAGTGCTCCCCGGGACAGCTACAATGAGCAGTTCTTC. Protein sequence: CASAPRDSYNEQFF.